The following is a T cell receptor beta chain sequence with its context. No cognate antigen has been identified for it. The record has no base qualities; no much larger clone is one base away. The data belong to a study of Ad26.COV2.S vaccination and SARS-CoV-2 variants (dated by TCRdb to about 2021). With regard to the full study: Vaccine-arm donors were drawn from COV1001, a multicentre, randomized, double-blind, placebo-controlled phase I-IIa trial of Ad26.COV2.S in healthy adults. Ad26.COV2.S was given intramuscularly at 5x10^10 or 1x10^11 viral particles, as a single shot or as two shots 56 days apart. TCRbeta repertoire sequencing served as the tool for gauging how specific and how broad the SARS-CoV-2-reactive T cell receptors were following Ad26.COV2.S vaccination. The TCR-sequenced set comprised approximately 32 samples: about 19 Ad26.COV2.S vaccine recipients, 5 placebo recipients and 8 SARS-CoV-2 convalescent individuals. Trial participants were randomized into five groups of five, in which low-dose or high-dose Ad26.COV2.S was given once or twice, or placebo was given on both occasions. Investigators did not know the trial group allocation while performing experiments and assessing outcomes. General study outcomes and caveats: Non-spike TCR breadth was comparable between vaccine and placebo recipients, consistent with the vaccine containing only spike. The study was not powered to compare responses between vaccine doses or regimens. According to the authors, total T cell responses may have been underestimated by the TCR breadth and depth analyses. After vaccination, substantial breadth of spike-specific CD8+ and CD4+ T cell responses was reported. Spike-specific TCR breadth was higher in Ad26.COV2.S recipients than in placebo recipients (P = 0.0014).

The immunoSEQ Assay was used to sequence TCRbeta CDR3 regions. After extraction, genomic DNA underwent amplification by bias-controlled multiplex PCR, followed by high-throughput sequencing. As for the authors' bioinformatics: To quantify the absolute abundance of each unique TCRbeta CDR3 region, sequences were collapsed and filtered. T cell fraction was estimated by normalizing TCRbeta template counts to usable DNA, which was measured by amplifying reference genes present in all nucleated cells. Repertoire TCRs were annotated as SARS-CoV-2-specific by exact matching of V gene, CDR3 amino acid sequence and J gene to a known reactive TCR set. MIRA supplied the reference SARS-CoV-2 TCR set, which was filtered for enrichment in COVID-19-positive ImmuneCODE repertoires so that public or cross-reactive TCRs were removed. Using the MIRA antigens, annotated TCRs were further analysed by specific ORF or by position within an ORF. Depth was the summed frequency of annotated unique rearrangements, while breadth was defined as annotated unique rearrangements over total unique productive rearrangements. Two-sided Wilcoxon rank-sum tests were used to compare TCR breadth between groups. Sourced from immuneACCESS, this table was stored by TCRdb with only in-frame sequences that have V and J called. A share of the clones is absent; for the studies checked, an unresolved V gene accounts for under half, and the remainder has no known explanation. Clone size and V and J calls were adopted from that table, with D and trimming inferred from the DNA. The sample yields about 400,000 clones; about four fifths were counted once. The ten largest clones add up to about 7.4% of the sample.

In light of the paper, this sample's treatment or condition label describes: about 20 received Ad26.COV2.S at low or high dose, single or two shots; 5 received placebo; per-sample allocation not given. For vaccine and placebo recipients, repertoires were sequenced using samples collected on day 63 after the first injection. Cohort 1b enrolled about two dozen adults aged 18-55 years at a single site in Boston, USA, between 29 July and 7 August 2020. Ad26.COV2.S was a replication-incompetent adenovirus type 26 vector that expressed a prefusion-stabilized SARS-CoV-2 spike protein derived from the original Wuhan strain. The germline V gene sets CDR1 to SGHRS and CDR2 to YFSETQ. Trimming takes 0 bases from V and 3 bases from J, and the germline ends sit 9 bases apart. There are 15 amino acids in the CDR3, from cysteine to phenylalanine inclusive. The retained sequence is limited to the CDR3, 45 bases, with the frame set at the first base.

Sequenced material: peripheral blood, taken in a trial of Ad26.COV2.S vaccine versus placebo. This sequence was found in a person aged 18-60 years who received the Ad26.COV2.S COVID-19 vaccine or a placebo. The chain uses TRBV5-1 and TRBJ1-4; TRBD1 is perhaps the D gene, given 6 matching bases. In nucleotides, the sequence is TGCGCCAGCAGCTTGGTACAGGGCTCTAATGAAAAACTGTTTTTT. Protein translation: CASSLVQGSNEKLFF.